These T cell receptor beta chains were read from a single sample in a study of blood T cell repertoires in COVID-19. Using immunoSEQ multiplex PCR, the repertoire was profiled, and TCRdb retains in-frame clones only, with some absent. This table holds 150,000 to 200,000 clones, 65% to 85% found once. The sample consisted of PBMCs or T cells enriched from blood (not recorded which). The receptors come from a man in his 70s who had been exposed to COVID-19. CDR3s include the opening cysteine and the closing phenylalanine or tryptophan. A D gene is named only where the DNA matches it firmly. Only some rows state a clone size, as once, few, many or a class for expanded clones.

D	size	J	V	CDR3	DNA
-	many	TRBJ1-6	TRBV9	CASSPRSTGLGPPLHF	TGTGCCAGCAGCCCTAGATCCACAGGGTTGGGGCCACCCCTCCACTTT
-	-	TRBJ1-1	TRBV7-8	CASSQRSTEAFF	TGTGCCAGCAGCCAGCGGAGCACTGAAGCTTTCTTT
-	-	TRBJ1-4	TRBV2	CASSEAQGSGEKLFF	TGTGCCAGCAGTGAAGCGCAGGGGTCAGGAGAAAAACTGTTTTTT
-	-	TRBJ1-5	TRBV30	CAWSRGGRDQPQHF	TGTGCCTGGAGTCGGGGGGGGCGCGATCAGCCCCAGCATTTT
TRBD1	-	TRBJ2-7	TRBV9	CASSPTTGDSSYEQYF	TGTGCCAGCAGCCCAACGACAGGGGACAGCTCCTACGAGCAGTACTTC
-	few	TRBJ1-1	TRBV18	CASSPPEGNTEAFF	TGTGCCAGCTCACCACCGGAGGGGAACACTGAAGCTTTCTTT
TRBD1	-	TRBJ1-5	TRBV23-1	CASSLHLQGNQPQHF	TGCGCCAGCAGTCTGCACCTACAGGGGAATCAGCCCCAGCATTTT
TRBD2	-	TRBJ2-1	TRBV24-1	CATSDLAGGTHTNNEQFF	TGTGCCACCAGTGACTTAGCGGGAGGCACGCACACCAATAATGAGCAGTTCTTC
-	-	TRBJ1-5	TRBV28	CASREAGNQPQHF	TGTGCCAGCAGGGAGGCAGGCAATCAGCCCCAGCATTTT
-	-	TRBJ2-7	TRBV5-4	CASSPAQGPAYEQYF	TGTGCCAGCAGCCCAGCACAGGGACCAGCCTACGAGCAGTACTTC
TRBD1	-	TRBJ1-5	TRBV11-1	CASSLSGGGQPQHF	TGTGCCAGCAGCTTATCAGGGGGCGGACAGCCCCAGCATTTT
TRBD2	medium-sized	TRBJ2-7	TRBV11-3	CASSRGGSNYEQYF	TGTGCCAGCAGCCGGGGGGGTAGCAACTACGAGCAGTACTTC
-	-	TRBJ1-5	TRBV12-3/TRBV12-4	CASSQGSGQPQHF	TGTGCCAGCAGCCAGGGGAGCGGTCAGCCCCAGCATTTT
-	-	TRBJ2-3	TRBV28	CASSFRGPDTQYF	TGTGCCAGCAGTTTCAGGGGCCCTGATACGCAGTATTTT
TRBD2	-	TRBJ2-5	TRBV14	CASSHRGLEETQYF	TGTGCCAGCAGCCACAGAGGACTAGAAGAGACCCAGTACTTC
-	-	TRBJ2-5	TRBV7-9	CASSSTQPGKETQYF	TGTGCCAGCAGCTCTACACAGCCGGGGAAAGAGACCCAGTACTTC
TRBD1	-	TRBJ1-2	TRBV18	CASSPRDRGFSYGYTF	TGTGCCAGCTCACCTCGGGACAGGGGGTTTAGCTATGGCTACACCTTC
-	few	TRBJ2-7	TRBV7-9	CASSLYGSSYEQYF	TGTGCCAGCAGCTTATACGGGAGCTCCTACGAGCAGTACTTC
TRBD1	-	TRBJ2-7	TRBV5-6	CASSGWTGGNSYEQYF	TGTGCCAGCAGCGGATGGACAGGGGGTAACTCCTACGAGCAGTACTTC
-	-	TRBJ1-4	TRBV25-1	CASSPGTINEKLFF	TGTGCCAGCAGCCCAGGGACTATTAATGAAAAACTGTTTTTT
-	once	TRBJ2-7	TRBV27	CASTTASGLNEQYF	TGTGCCAGCACCACCGCGTCGGGGTTGAACGAGCAGTACTTC
-	-	TRBJ2-1	TRBV12-3/TRBV12-4	CASSLLTEQFF	TGTGCCAGCAGTTTACTAACTGAGCAGTTCTTC
TRBD1	-	TRBJ1-5	TRBV19	CASSIVGQAYSNQPQHF	TGTGCCAGTAGTATCGTCGGACAGGCTTATAGCAATCAGCCCCAGCATTTT
-	-	TRBJ1-4	TRBV18	CASSPRRQQDEKLFF	TGTGCCAGCTCACCACGGAGGCAGCAGGATGAAAAACTGTTTTTT
-	-	TRBJ2-1	TRBV4-3	CASSQGNRASSAGQRNEQFF	TGCGCCAGCAGCCAAGGGAATCGGGCCTCTAGCGCCGGTCAAAGGAATGAGCAGTTCTTC
-	-	TRBJ1-2	TRBV19	CASSISSGGTYGYTF	TGTGCCAGTAGTATCTCGAGCGGGGGGACCTATGGCTACACCTTC
TRBD1	-	TRBJ1-2	TRBV18	CASSPQKGAGGYTF	TGTGCCAGCTCACCACAGAAGGGGGCGGGTGGCTACACCTTC
-	-	TRBJ1-1	TRBV12-3/TRBV12-4	CASGNSELWEAFF	TGTGCCAGTGGTAACAGTGAACTGTGGGAAGCTTTCTTT
-	few	TRBJ1-1	TRBV3-1/TRBV3-2	CASSPLSWYRSEAFF	TGTGCCAGCAGCCCCCTGTCGTGGTACAGGAGTGAAGCTTTCTTT
TRBD1	-	TRBJ2-1	TRBV11-3	CASSLGGTDLLFF	TGTGCCAGCAGCTTAGGGGGGACAGACCTACTGTTCTTC
TRBD2	-	TRBJ2-1	TRBV7-2	CASSLGPSGMINEQFF	TGTGCCAGCAGCTTAGGTCCCAGCGGGATGATCAATGAGCAGTTCTTC
-	-	TRBJ2-2	TRBV5-6	CASSLGAGTGELFF	TGTGCCAGCAGCTTGGGGGCAGGGACCGGGGAGCTGTTTTTT
TRBD1	-	TRBJ1-1	TRBV7-9	CASSLQRKGTVGAFF	TGTGCCAGCAGCTTACAGAGGAAGGGGACAGTTGGAGCTTTCTTT
-	-	TRBJ2-7	TRBV6-5	CASSYLLRGGAFEQYF	TGTGCCAGCAGTTACCTTCTACGTGGGGGGGCTTTCGAGCAGTACTTC
TRBD1	-	TRBJ2-7	TRBV28	CASSFDEDRTYEQYF	TGTGCCAGCAGTTTCGATGAGGACAGGACCTACGAGCAGTACTTC
-	-	TRBJ2-1	TRBV6-5	CASRLAGPSPNEQFF	TGTGCCAGCCGGTTGGCAGGGCCTTCCCCCAATGAGCAGTTCTTC
-	-	TRBJ2-5	TRBV4-3	CASSQALGAAQETQYF	TGCGCCAGCAGCCAAGCGCTTGGGGCAGCTCAAGAGACCCAGTACTTC
TRBD1	-	TRBJ1-2	TRBV5-1	CASSLEGQRYGYTF	TGCGCCAGCAGCTTGGAGGGACAGAGATATGGCTACACCTTC
-	-	TRBJ1-1	TRBV3-1/TRBV3-2	CASSQEGGNTEAFF	TGTGCCAGCAGCCAAGAGGGGGGGAACACTGAAGCTTTCTTT
-	-	TRBJ2-7	TRBV19	CASSMARGPYEQYF	TGTGCCAGTAGTATGGCGCGGGGGCCCTACGAGCAGTACTTC
TRBD1	-	TRBJ1-4	TRBV7-9	CASSLMGTGNEKLFF	TGTGCCAGCAGCTTAATGGGGACAGGGAATGAAAAACTGTTTTTT
-	-	TRBJ2-7	TRBV7-2	CASSLQGPYEQYF	TGTGCCAGCAGCTTACAGGGGCCCTACGAGCAGTACTTC
-	-	TRBJ1-1	TRBV25-1	CASSPSTRNTEAFF	TGTGCCAGCAGCCCGTCAACCAGGAACACTGAAGCTTTCTTT
-	-	TRBJ2-1	TRBV7-3	CASSLRDTSYNEQFF	TGTGCCAGCAGCCTTAGGGACACCTCCTACAATGAGCAGTTCTTC
TRBD2	-	TRBJ2-5	TRBV7-2	CASSLFSSGAKETQYF	TGTGCCAGCAGCTTATTTTCTAGCGGGGCAAAAGAGACCCAGTACTTC
-	-	TRBJ2-5	TRBV3-1/TRBV3-2	CASSRRGIRGQVTQYF	TGTGCCAGCAGCCGCCGGGGGATTAGGGGCCAGGTGACCCAGTACTTC
-	-	TRBJ2-2	TRBV3-1/TRBV3-2	CASSYPSGELFF	TGTGCCAGCAGCTACCCCAGCGGGGAGCTGTTTTTT
-	-	TRBJ1-1	TRBV6-5	CASSLGLNTEAFF	TGTGCCAGCAGTCTAGGCCTGAACACTGAAGCTTTCTTT
-	-	TRBJ2-7	TRBV10-3	CAISPSPGYEQYF	TGTGCCATCAGTCCATCCCCGGGCTACGAGCAGTACTTC
-	-	TRBJ1-2	TRBV25-1	CASSDGRRYGYTF	TGTGCCAGCAGTGACGGGAGGCGCTATGGCTACACCTTC
TRBD2	-	TRBJ2-1	TRBV20-1	CSASVPSGIYEQFF	TGCAGTGCTAGTGTTCCTAGCGGGATCTATGAGCAGTTCTTC
TRBD2	once	TRBJ2-6	TRBV5-4	CASSPFRGAGANVLTF	TGTGCCAGCAGCCCCTTCCGGGGGGCTGGGGCCAACGTCCTGACTTTC
TRBD1	-	TRBJ1-1	TRBV9	CASSASMTGGGEAFF	TGTGCCAGCAGCGCTAGTATGACAGGGGGCGGTGAAGCTTTCTTT